The 4 T cell receptor beta chains in this list originate from one sample, sequenced in a study of cytomegalovirus exposure and HLA in healthy donors. PCR involved 60 Vbeta and 13 Jbeta primers. Profiling relied on immunoSEQ multiplex PCR, and the TCRdb table lists in-frame clones only, not all of them. Counted here are under 200,000 clones, 82% occurring once; the ten biggest clones make up around 10%. The sample taken for sequencing was PBMCs. The receptors derive from a man between 45 and 60 years old in good health and CMV-seropositive.

The chain recombines TRBV19 with TRBJ2-2; 14 bases fit TRBD2. The CDR3 totals 17 residues. CDR1 is LNHDA and CDR2 is SQIVND in the germline V gene (reference sequence). V lost 3 bases to trimming and J lost 0 bases; unmatched junction nucleotides: 0. The CDR3 DNA reads TGTGCCAGTAGTATGGGACTAGCGGGAGCGAACACCGGGGAGCTGTTTTTT. It specifies CASSMGLAGANTGELFF.

This rearrangement joins TRBV11-2 to TRBJ2-3; maybe TRBD2 (6 bases). The CDR3 runs 13 residues. Trimming removed 0 bases from V and 5 bases from J, with 6 bases in between. Germline values: CDR1 SGHAT, CDR2 FQNNGV. CDR3 residues: CASSLDSGDTQYF. The CDR3 coding sequence is TGTGCCAGCAGCTTAGATAGCGGAGATACGCAGTATTTT.

J is TRBJ1-3 and V is TRBV30; tentatively, D is TRBD1 (6 bases). Trimming left V 3 bases short and J 0 bases short, with 12 bases between. The CDR3 has 15 amino acids. Per the germline V gene, CDR1 is GTSNPN and CDR2 is SVGIG (reference sequence). In DNA, the CDR3 is TGTGCCTGGAGAGCTGACAGGAACTCTGGAAACACCATATATTTT. Amino acids: CAWRADRNSGNTIYF.

V and J are TRBV28 and TRBJ2-1, with TRBD1 matching over 7 bases. The CDR3 covers 20 residues. Trimming cost V 5 bases and J 5 bases; bases outside gene matches: 24. Germline V lookup: CDR1 MDHEN, CDR2 SYDVKM. In DNA form, the CDR3 reads TGTGCCAGCAGTACGGACGCCGACAGGGTCTCTCTTGACGGCAACAATGAGCAGTTCTTC. Translated, it gives CASSTDADRVSLDGNNEQFF.